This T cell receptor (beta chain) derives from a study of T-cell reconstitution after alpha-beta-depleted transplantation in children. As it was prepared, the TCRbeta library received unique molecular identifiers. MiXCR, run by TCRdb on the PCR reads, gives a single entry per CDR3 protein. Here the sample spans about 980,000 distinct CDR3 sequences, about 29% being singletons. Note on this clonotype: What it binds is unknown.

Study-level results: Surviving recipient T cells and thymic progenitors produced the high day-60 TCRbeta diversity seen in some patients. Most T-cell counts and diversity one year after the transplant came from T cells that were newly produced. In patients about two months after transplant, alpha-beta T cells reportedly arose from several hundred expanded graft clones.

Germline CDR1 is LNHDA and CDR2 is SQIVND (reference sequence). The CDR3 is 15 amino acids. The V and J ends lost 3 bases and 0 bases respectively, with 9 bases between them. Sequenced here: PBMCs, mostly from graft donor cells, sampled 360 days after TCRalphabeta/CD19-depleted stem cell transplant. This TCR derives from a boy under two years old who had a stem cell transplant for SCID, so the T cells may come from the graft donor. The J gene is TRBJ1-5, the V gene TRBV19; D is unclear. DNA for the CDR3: TGTGCCAGTAGTATCACCGGGGATAGCAATCAGCCCCAGCATTTT. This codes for CASSITGDSNQPQHF.